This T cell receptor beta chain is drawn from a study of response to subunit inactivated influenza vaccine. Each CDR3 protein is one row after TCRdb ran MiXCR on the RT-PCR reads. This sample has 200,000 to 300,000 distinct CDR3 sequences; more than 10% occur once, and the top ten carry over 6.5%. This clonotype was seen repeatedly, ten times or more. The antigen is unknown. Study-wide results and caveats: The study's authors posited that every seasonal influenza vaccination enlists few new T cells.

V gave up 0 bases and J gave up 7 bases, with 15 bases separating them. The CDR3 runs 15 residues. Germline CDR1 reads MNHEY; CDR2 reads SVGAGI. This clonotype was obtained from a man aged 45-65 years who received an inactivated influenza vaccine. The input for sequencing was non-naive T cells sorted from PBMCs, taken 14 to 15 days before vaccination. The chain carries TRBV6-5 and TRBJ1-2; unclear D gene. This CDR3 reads CASSYSWQAVGGYTF. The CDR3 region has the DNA TGTGCCAGCAGTTACTCGTGGCAGGCAGTCGGTGGCTACACCTTC.